A selection of T cell receptor beta chains follows, all from one sample in a study of PD-1 blockade in classical Hodgkin lymphoma. Clones were read by immunoSEQ multiplex PCR, and TCRdb kept only the in-frame ones, dropping some. The table includes fewer than 25,000 clones, over 70% detected once. The sample consisted of peripheral blood mononuclear cells (PBMCs), taken before the second cycle of nivolumab. Receptor source: a human donor with classical Hodgkin lymphoma. Both conserved end residues are part of each CDR3. Each record gives: J gene, V gene, CDR3 protein.

j_gene: TRBJ2-7; v_gene: TRBV7-2; CDR3aa: CASSLGSSGVSYEQYF
j_gene: TRBJ2-7; v_gene: TRBV2; CDR3aa: CASRTSGGFEQYF
j_gene: TRBJ1-1; v_gene: TRBV5-1; CDR3aa: CASSPLTGYGAFF
j_gene: TRBJ1-2; v_gene: TRBV30; CDR3aa: CAWIGLQGAYGYTF
j_gene: TRBJ1-2; v_gene: TRBV25-1; CDR3aa: CASSEGGPLLYGYTF
j_gene: TRBJ2-3; v_gene: TRBV6-6; CDR3aa: CASSAPGQGTDTQYF
j_gene: TRBJ2-7; v_gene: TRBV11-3; CDR3aa: CASSLKPRVYEQYF
j_gene: TRBJ2-3; v_gene: TRBV7-9; CDR3aa: CASSLSSDTQYF
j_gene: TRBJ2-7; v_gene: TRBV5-6; CDR3aa: CASSLRFRTYEQYF
j_gene: TRBJ1-1; v_gene: TRBV7-9; CDR3aa: CASSWETGAEAFF
j_gene: TRBJ2-5; v_gene: TRBV7-2; CDR3aa: CASSLMSETQYF
j_gene: TRBJ1-1; v_gene: TRBV7-9; CDR3aa: CASSLGTEAFF
j_gene: TRBJ1-2; v_gene: TRBV6-1; CDR3aa: CASSDILRGLTRGYTF
j_gene: TRBJ2-4; v_gene: TRBV9; CDR3aa: CASSLRGGREAKNIQYF
j_gene: TRBJ1-3; v_gene: TRBV9; CDR3aa: CASSVGTVGNTIYF
j_gene: TRBJ1-1; v_gene: TRBV5-1; CDR3aa: CASSLLGGENTEAFF
j_gene: TRBJ2-1; v_gene: TRBV15; CDR3aa: CATAGGTYNEQFF
j_gene: TRBJ2-4; v_gene: TRBV19; CDR3aa: CATKGQGKNIQYF
j_gene: TRBJ1-2; v_gene: TRBV9; CDR3aa: CASSVGQVLNYGYTF
j_gene: TRBJ1-6; v_gene: TRBV27; CDR3aa: CASSSGRGPLHF
j_gene: TRBJ1-1; v_gene: TRBV11-2; CDR3aa: CASSLEWRVKRTEAFF
j_gene: TRBJ2-7; v_gene: TRBV11-3; CDR3aa: CASSLEVTGGSYEQYF
j_gene: TRBJ1-1; v_gene: TRBV5-1; CDR3aa: CASSLQGAGEAFF
j_gene: TRBJ1-1; v_gene: TRBV5-1; CDR3aa: CASSPNGGAYTEAFF
j_gene: TRBJ1-4; v_gene: TRBV28; CDR3aa: CASRDRTGALEKLFF
j_gene: TRBJ1-1; v_gene: TRBV28; CDR3aa: CASTRGRWSTEAFF
j_gene: TRBJ1-1; v_gene: TRBV6-6; CDR3aa: CASSIVTGLNTEAFF
j_gene: TRBJ2-1; v_gene: TRBV11-2; CDR3aa: CASNPRGRNEQFF
j_gene: TRBJ1-4; v_gene: TRBV6-1; CDR3aa: CASSLTGAPNEKLFF
j_gene: TRBJ1-4; v_gene: TRBV7-8; CDR3aa: CASSWRRTNEKLFF
j_gene: TRBJ2-1; v_gene: TRBV5-6; CDR3aa: CASNRLAAYNEQFF
j_gene: TRBJ1-2; v_gene: TRBV21-1; CDR3aa: CASSEGPLRNYGYTF
j_gene: TRBJ1-1; v_gene: TRBV19; CDR3aa: CASSIVVSQGTEAFF
j_gene: TRBJ1-1; v_gene: TRBV27; CDR3aa: CASSFDGRTEAFF
j_gene: TRBJ2-1; v_gene: TRBV13; CDR3aa: CASSPIAGGLYNEQFF
j_gene: TRBJ1-3; v_gene: TRBV19; CDR3aa: CASTTRGGPGNTIYF
j_gene: TRBJ1-2; v_gene: TRBV14; CDR3aa: CASSEGQSYGYTF
j_gene: TRBJ1-1; v_gene: TRBV9; CDR3aa: CASQGVNTEAFF
j_gene: TRBJ2-3; v_gene: TRBV27; CDR3aa: CASSQGQGSDTQYF
j_gene: TRBJ1-3; v_gene: TRBV7-2; CDR3aa: CASSSSTGIYSGNTIYF
j_gene: TRBJ1-1; v_gene: TRBV5-1; CDR3aa: CASSLPGQEAFF
j_gene: TRBJ2-7; v_gene: TRBV5-1; CDR3aa: CASSPEAGTYEQYF
j_gene: TRBJ2-7; v_gene: TRBV5-1; CDR3aa: CASSLRAPSYEQYF
j_gene: TRBJ2-7; v_gene: TRBV7-2; CDR3aa: CASSAETGMEYEQYF
j_gene: TRBJ2-1; v_gene: TRBV7-9; CDR3aa: CASSFYRDRGLNEQFF